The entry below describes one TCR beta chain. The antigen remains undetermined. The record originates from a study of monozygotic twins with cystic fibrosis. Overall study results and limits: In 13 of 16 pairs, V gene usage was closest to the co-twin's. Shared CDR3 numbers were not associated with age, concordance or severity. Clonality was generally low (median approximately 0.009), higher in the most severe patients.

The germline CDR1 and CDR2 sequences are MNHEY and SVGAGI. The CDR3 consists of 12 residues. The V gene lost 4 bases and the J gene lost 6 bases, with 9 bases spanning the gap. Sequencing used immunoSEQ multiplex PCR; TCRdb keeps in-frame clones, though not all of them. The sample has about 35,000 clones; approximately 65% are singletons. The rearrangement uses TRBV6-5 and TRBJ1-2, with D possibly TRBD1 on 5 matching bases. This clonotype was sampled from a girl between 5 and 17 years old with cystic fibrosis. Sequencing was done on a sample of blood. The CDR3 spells CASSWGENGYTF. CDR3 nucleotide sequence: TGTGCCAGCAGTTGGGGGGAAAATGGCTACACCTTC.